This T cell receptor (beta chain) was profiled in a study of cytomegalovirus exposure and HLA in healthy donors. Study overall: Clustering assigned 81% of the approximately 400 genotyped donors to the Caucasian-associated ancestry cluster. Study-level points and caveats: Compared with the approximately 680-donor mean, an Asian-associated ancestry cluster reportedly had fewer N-insertions, according to a later analysis.

Concerning this clone itself: Antigen specificity is unknown.

Amplification used 60 Vbeta primers and 13 Jbeta primers. Data came from immunoSEQ multiplex PCR; TCRdb stores just in-frame clones and leaves some out. The sample lists about 210,000 clones, about three quarters occurring once. These donors counted as nominally healthy when sampled, but unrecorded immune exposures were likely. The sequencing sample was made of PBMCs. The receptor was derived from a male donor in good health and CMV-seronegative.

The CDR3 loop reads CASREETGTYGYTF. CDR3 coding DNA: TGTGCCAGCAGAGAGGAGACAGGGACCTATGGCTACACCTTC. This chain uses TRBV7-9 with TRBJ1-2; 7 bases align to TRBD1. The CDR3 length is 14 residues. From germline, CDR1 is SEHNR and CDR2 FQNEAQ (reference sequence). Trimming removed 6 bases from V and 4 bases from J; junction bases left unmatched: 8.